This TCR beta chain appears in the sequencing data of a study of T-cell memory formation after mild COVID-19. TCRdb re-analysed the 5' RACE reads in MiXCR, keeping a single row per CDR3 protein. This table has 350,000 to 500,000 distinct CDR3 sequences, less than 25% appearing once. The sequenced sample consisted of PBMCs or a T cell subset sorted from them (not recorded which). This TCR derives from an adult woman who had mild COVID-19 (a few samples of this study predate the infection). Cell type and time point are not known.

The CDR3 is CASSRAGSGSKNIQYF. In nucleotides, the CDR3 is TGTGCCAGCAGTAGAGCAGGCTCAGGGTCCAAAAACATTCAGTACTTC. V gene TRBV27 combines with J gene TRBJ2-4; possibly TRBD1 for D (5 bases). V was clipped by 5 bases and J by 2 bases, with 16 bases between them. Germline CDR1 MNHEY, CDR2 SMNVEV (reference sequence). CDR3 length: 16 residues.